This is a list of T cell receptor beta chains from one sample in a study of identical twins. A single record per CDR3 protein comes from TCRdb applying MiXCR to the 5' RACE reads. The table records hundreds of thousands of distinct CDR3 sequences, roughly 18% of them present only once. This sample was shared with a second study, whose subject was T cells expressing NK-cell markers.

Material: PBMCs. Receptors originate from a woman aged 18-35 years in good health. CDR3s include the opening cysteine and the closing phenylalanine or tryptophan. The D gene is left open where the match is weak. A row's size may be missing; if present it is once, few, many or a size class.

clone_size j_call d_call v_call cdr3_nt cdr3_aa
once TRBJ2-7 - TRBV5-5 TGTGCCAGCAGCTTGTACGGGAACGAGCAGTACTTC CASSLYGNEQYF
- TRBJ1-5 - TRBV6-1 TGTGCCAGCAGCGTACCACAGGGAGATCAGCCCCAGCATTTT CASSVPQGDQPQHF
few TRBJ2-7 - TRBV20-1 TGCAGTGCTAGAGGGAATACCGTTTACGAGCAGTACTTC CSARGNTVYEQYF
few TRBJ1-1 TRBD1 TRBV29-1 TGCAGCGTTTACGGAGGGGACAGGGCTGAGACTGAAGCTTTCTTT CSVYGGDRAETEAFF
few TRBJ2-1 - TRBV7-9 TGTGCCAGCAGCGGGGGACCCAGTGAGCAGTTCTTC CASSGGPSEQFF
- TRBJ2-4 TRBD2 TRBV20-1 TGCAGTGCTAGAGACCTCCTAGCGGGAGGGCTGGGGGTCAAAAACATTCAGTACTTC CSARDLLAGGLGVKNIQYF
few TRBJ2-2 TRBD1 TRBV6-1 TGTGCCAGCACCGCCCAGGGGGACGCCACCGGGGAGCTGTTTTTT CASTAQGDATGELFF
- TRBJ1-3 TRBD1 TRBV27 TGTGCCAGCAGTTCAACAGGGACAGACACCATATATTTT CASSSTGTDTIYF
few TRBJ2-7 TRBD1 TRBV6-1 TGTGCCAGCAGACCTGGGACAGGAGGAGAGCAGTACTTC CASRPGTGGEQYF
few TRBJ2-5 TRBD1 TRBV20-1 TGCAGTTCGGGGACAGGGGCCCAAGAGGTCCAGTACTTC CSSGTGAQEVQYF
- TRBJ1-1 TRBD1 TRBV7-3 TGTGCCAGCAGCTTAAACCCGCGGACAGGGCCGAACACTGAAGCTTTCTTT CASSLNPRTGPNTEAFF
- TRBJ2-3 - TRBV5-1 TGCGCCAGCAGCTTTAACGATCTCAGGGATACGCAGTATTTT CASSFNDLRDTQYF
many TRBJ2-7 - TRBV20-1 TGCAGTGCTAGAGATCATAGGGTCTACGAGCAGTACTTC CSARDHRVYEQYF
- TRBJ1-1 - TRBV12-3/TRBV12-4 TGTGCCAGCAGTTTTCGTACGGTTATGAACACTGAAGCTTTCTTT CASSFRTVMNTEAFF
few TRBJ1-2 TRBD1 TRBV7-2 TGTGCCAGCAGCGGAAGCAGGGGGCAATACGGTGGCTACACCTTC CASSGSRGQYGGYTF
few TRBJ2-3 - TRBV20-1 TGCAGTGCTAGAGGGGGCAGCCACACAGATACGCAGTATTTT CSARGGSHTDTQYF
- TRBJ1-1 - TRBV20-1 TGCAGTGCTAGTTGGGTTGCCGGTCCAGAGGAAGCTTTCTTT CSASWVAGPEEAFF
- TRBJ2-3 - TRBV4-3 TGCGCCAGCAGCCAAGAATGGACGGACACCTTCGATACGCAGTATTTT CASSQEWTDTFDTQYF
- TRBJ2-1 TRBD2 TRBV7-2 TGTGCCATCTCGCAGCTAGCGGGTAATTATGAGCAGTTCTTC CAISQLAGNYEQFF
- TRBJ2-3 TRBD2 TRBV20-1 TGCAGTGTTGCGGGGGGGCGGTCTCAAGATACGCAGTATTTT CSVAGGRSQDTQYF
- TRBJ1-1 TRBD1 TRBV9 TGTGCCAGCAGCGTAGTAGTGTGGCAGGGGGCTGAAGCTTTCTTT CASSVVVWQGAEAFF
few TRBJ1-2 TRBD1 TRBV7-9 TGTGCCAGCAGCCAGGGACAGAGAGGGGATGACTATGGCTACACCTTC CASSQGQRGDDYGYTF
- TRBJ2-6 - TRBV15 TGTGCCACCAGCAGAGATCAGGCCAACGTCCTGACTTTC CATSRDQANVLTF
few TRBJ1-6 TRBD1 TRBV20-1 TGCAGTGCTAGAGATCCTACCCGGGACAGGGAATCACCCCTCCACTTT CSARDPTRDRESPLHF
- TRBJ2-3 - TRBV5-1 TGCGCCAGCAGGGGCCGGGCCCTTGGGACAGATACGCAGTATTTT CASRGRALGTDTQYF
few TRBJ2-2 TRBD1 TRBV6-1 TGTGCCAGCACCTCGACAGGGACCGGGGAGCTGTTTTTT CASTSTGTGELFF
many TRBJ1-2 - TRBV27 TGTGCCAGCAGTCCAGCAGGGGCGGATGGCTACACCTTC CASSPAGADGYTF
- TRBJ2-1 - TRBV27 TGTGCCAGCGGATCCAATGGGGACGAATACAATGAGCAGTTCTTC CASGSNGDEYNEQFF
- TRBJ2-1 TRBD1 TRBV18 TGTGCCAGCTCACCAAGGACAGGGGACAATGAGCAGTTCTTC CASSPRTGDNEQFF
few TRBJ2-7 TRBD2 TRBV7-6 TGTGCCAGCAGCTTAGGGGGGACTAGCGGGAGTTACGAGCAGTACTTC CASSLGGTSGSYEQYF
few TRBJ2-7 - TRBV20-1 TGCAGTGCTAGTTACCAGGGGATCTCCTACGAGCAGTACTTC CSASYQGISYEQYF
few TRBJ2-6 TRBD1 TRBV29-1 TGCAGCGCTACGAAATGGGACAGGGAGTCTGGGGCCAACGTCCTGACTTTC CSATKWDRESGANVLTF
few TRBJ2-7 TRBD2 TRBV12-3/TRBV12-4 TGTGCCAGCTCATGGACTAGCGGGGGTTCAAAGTACTTC CASSWTSGGSKYF
few TRBJ1-1 - TRBV12-3/TRBV12-4 TGTGCCAGCAGCCTGGGGACTATCTGGGAAGCTTTCTTT CASSLGTIWEAFF
- TRBJ2-1 TRBD1 TRBV2 TGTGCCAGCAAAGGACAGGGGGCTTTGTATGAGCAGTTCTTC CASKGQGALYEQFF
few TRBJ2-3 - TRBV7-9 TGTGCCAGCAGCCAGACTAGGGTGCAGTATTTT CASSQTRVQYF
few TRBJ1-5 - TRBV12-3/TRBV12-4 TGTGCCAGCAGTTTAGTTCCAGGGTCGTTCCAGCCCCAGCATTTT CASSLVPGSFQPQHF
many TRBJ2-7 - TRBV7-9 TGTGCCAGCAGCTTAGATCCGCGTCTCTCCTACGAGCAGTACTTC CASSLDPRLSYEQYF
- TRBJ2-7 TRBD1 TRBV7-2 TGTGCCAGCAGATGGGACAGTCTCGAGCAGTACTTC CASRWDSLEQYF
- TRBJ2-5 - TRBV7-2 TGTGCCAGCAGCGTTATGTCGCGTGGAGAGACCCAGTACTTC CASSVMSRGETQYF
few TRBJ2-2 TRBD1 TRBV5-1 TGCGCCAGCAGCTTGATAGGGACAGGGACCACCGGGGAGCTGTTTTTT CASSLIGTGTTGELFF
many TRBJ2-3 - TRBV5-1 TGCGCCAGCAGCCTCGTCAATTTGGGAGATACGCAGTATTTT CASSLVNLGDTQYF
few TRBJ2-1 TRBD2 TRBV4-2 TGTGCCAGCAGCCCACTAGCGAATGAGCAGTTCTTC CASSPLANEQFF
few TRBJ2-7 - TRBV5-6 TGTGCCAGCAGCTTGGGGGGGCTAGGACTGCACTACGAGCAGTACTTC CASSLGGLGLHYEQYF
few TRBJ2-7 - TRBV5-1 TGCGCCAGCCAGGTTTCACAGGGTGGCTCCTACGAGCAGTACTTC CASQVSQGGSYEQYF
- TRBJ2-4 - TRBV15 TGTGCCACCAGCAGAGATAGACCTCTAGCCAAAAACATTCAGTACTTC CATSRDRPLAKNIQYF
- TRBJ2-5 - TRBV5-5 TGTGCCAGCAGCTTGATGGTACTAGAGACCCAGTACTTC CASSLMVLETQYF
- TRBJ1-1 - TRBV6-1 TGTGCCAGCAGCCGACACGGCAACACTGAAGCTTTCTTT CASSRHGNTEAFF
few TRBJ1-1 TRBD1 TRBV20-1 TGCAGTGCTAGAGATGGGGGTTCAGGGGGCCGAGCTTTCTTT CSARDGGSGGRAFF
- TRBJ2-2 TRBD1 TRBV5-1 TGCGCCAGCAGCCAGGGGACAGCCACCGGGGAGCTGTTTTTT CASSQGTATGELFF
few TRBJ1-5 - TRBV10-3 TGTGCCATCAGTGAGTCGAATGGACGGTTCAATCAGCCCCAGCATTTT CAISESNGRFNQPQHF
few TRBJ2-2 TRBD2 TRBV20-1 TGCAGTGCTAGAGATCATCGCAGCGGGGCGGGCGGGGAGCTGTTTTTT CSARDHRSGAGGELFF
once TRBJ2-7 - TRBV30 TGTGCCTGGAGTGCCCACTCCTACGAGCAGTACTTC CAWSAHSYEQYF
few TRBJ2-6 - TRBV20-1 TGCAGTGCAAAAACCCCAGGAGCCGGGGCCAACGTCCTGACTTTC CSAKTPGAGANVLTF